This T cell receptor beta chain was obtained from a study of OX40 agonist ivuxolimab in advanced cancers. Overall study: Participants averaged approximately 60 years of age (range roughly 23 to 90) and were around 80% male. Points from the study as a whole: CD8+ T cells averaged more expanded clones than CD4+. Normalized T-cell clonal expansion was also low in some nonresponders.

Trimming took off 6 bases at V and 4 bases at J, with 7 bases between the two ends. CDR1 and CDR2 (germline): SGHNT, YYREEE (reference sequence). The CDR3 consists of 11 residues. Sequenced by immunoSEQ multiplex PCR; TCRdb stores in-frame clones only, minus some. The sample has 76,000 or so clones, about 93% seen once. Regarding this clone: Its cognate antigen is unknown.

The source is an adult with an advanced solid tumor such as melanoma, head and neck, liver or kidney cancer. The starting material was CD4+ or CD8+ T cells sorted from blood, obtained in a trial of the OX40 agonist ivuxolimab. The rearrangement uses TRBV5-4 and TRBJ1-1; a possible D gene is TRBD1 (5 bases). CDR3 in amino acids: CASTGGTEAFF. CDR3 nucleotides: TGTGCCAGCACTGGGGGCACTGAAGCTTTCTTT.